Given below is one TCR beta chain in context. This record comes from a study of control samples from healthy donors and cancer patients. Sequencing used immunoSEQ multiplex PCR; TCRdb keeps in-frame clones, though not all of them. The data contain around 130,000 clones, roughly nine tenths of them seen just once; the ten biggest clones take up 6% to 9.5%. The V end lost 2 bases, the J end lost 0 bases, and 16 bases lay between the germline ends. The germline V gene has CDR1 SGHAT and CDR2 FQNNGV. The CDR3 sequence is 17 residues long. The chain has TRBV11-2 and TRBJ1-1; D is undetermined. The sequenced sample was PBMCs. This receptor was identified in a man aged 50-60 years with head and neck cancer. The CDR3 DNA reads as TGTGCCAGCAGCTTACGGAGCCCGAGGCGAGTGAACACTGAAGCTTTCTTT. Residues: CASSLRSPRRVNTEAFF.